The 31 T cell receptor beta chains given below trace back to one sample, sequenced in a study of blood T cell repertoires in COVID-19. Sequenced by immunoSEQ multiplex PCR; TCRdb stores in-frame clones only, minus some. The sample holds about 130,000 clones, 80% to 90% seen once. The material sequenced was peripheral blood. The receptors stem from a man aged 45-65 years with active COVID-19.

This clone has a single count. V usage is TRBV9 and J usage is TRBJ2-7; D is ambiguous. V gave up 3 bases and J gave up 4 bases, with 11 bases separating them. The CDR3 loop spans 13 amino acids. From germline, CDR1 is SGDLS and CDR2 YYNGEE. CDR3 nucleotides: TGTGCCAGCAGCGCCGCTACGGGTTACGAGCAGTACTTC. Protein: CASSAATGYEQYF.

This clone was seen only once. V usage is TRBV12-3 or TRBV12-4 and J usage is TRBJ1-1, with a possible D match to TRBD1 (5 bases). V lost 1 base and J lost 11, with 11 bases in between. The CDR3 is 12 amino acids. CDR3 amino acids: CASSLGLGGAFF. The CDR3, as DNA: TGTGCCAGCAGTTTAGGACTGGGGGGGGCTTTCTTT.

This CDR3 reads CASSLVQGTYNEQFF. The CDR3, as DNA: TGTGCCAGCAGCTTAGTCCAGGGAACCTACAATGAGCAGTTCTTC. The chain couples TRBV7-9 to TRBJ2-1, with TRBD1 as a possible D gene (5 bases). The V end lost 1 base, the J end lost 2 bases, and 9 bases lay between the germline ends. Germline CDR1 reads SEHNR; CDR2 reads FQNEAQ (reference sequence). The CDR3 has 15 residues. The full variable domain, its missing parts supplied by reference TRBV7-9 and TRBJ2-1, is DTGVSQNPRHKITKRGQNVTFRCDPISEHNRLYWYRQTLGQGPEFLTYFQNEAQLEKSRLLSDRFSAERPKGSFSTLEIQRTEQGDSAMYLCASSLVQGTYNEQFFGPGTRLTVL.

The V and J genes are TRBV24-1 and TRBJ2-3; 12 bases align to TRBD2. V lost 3 bases, J lost 6 bases, and 3 bases stayed unmatched. CDR1 is KGHDR and CDR2 is SFDVKD in the germline V gene. CDR3 length: 15 amino acids. This CDR3 is CATSDRTSGADTQYF. CDR3 DNA: TGTGCCACCAGTGATCGGACTAGCGGGGCGGATACGCAGTATTTT.

This chain joins TRBV5-6 and TRBJ2-4; D remains unclear. Deletions cut 0 bases from V and 3 bases from J, with 19 bases between. The germline V gene encodes CDR1 SGHDT and CDR2 YYEEEE. The CDR3 has 18 residues. CDR3 amino acids: CASSLGRHRAQLKNIQYF. CDR3 DNA sequence: TGTGCCAGCAGCTTGGGCAGGCATAGAGCCCAGCTCAAAAACATTCAGTACTTC.

This sequence joins TRBV7-9 and TRBJ1-1; 7 bases line up with TRBD1. Unmatched junction bases numbered 10, after V lost 5 bases and J lost 4 bases. Germline V CDR1 and CDR2: SEHNR, FQNEAQ (reference sequence). The CDR3 loop spans 15 amino acids. As DNA, the CDR3 is TGTGCCAGCAGCCCGACAGGGTCCCTAGGCACTGAAGCTTTCTTT. Translation gives CASSPTGSLGTEAFF.

The chain is built from TRBV18 and TRBJ2-2; D is perhaps TRBD1 (6 bases). Germline V gives CDR1 KGHSH, CDR2 LQKENI. The CDR3 consists of 16 residues. Trimming removed 2 bases at V and 0 bases at J, with 10 bases between. The CDR3 here is CASSPFRGPNTGELFF. CDR3 nucleotide sequence: TGTGCCAGCTCACCATTCAGGGGACCGAACACCGGGGAGCTGTTTTTT.

V is TRBV24-1 and J is TRBJ2-2; D may be TRBD1 (5 bases). The CDR3 runs 16 residues. Per germline, CDR1 KGHDR and CDR2 SFDVKD. Trimming took off 2 bases at V and 3 bases at J, with 12 bases between the two ends. In DNA, the CDR3 is TGTGCCACCAGTGATTCAGGAAGGGGCGACACCGGGGAGCTGTTTTTT. Amino acids: CATSDSGRGDTGELFF.

The J gene is TRBJ2-7, the V gene TRBV5-1; a weak D match, TRBD1 (6 bases). The CDR3 runs to 13 residues. Trimming pared 1 base from V and 5 bases from J, leaving 10 bases between. Germline CDR1 is SGHRS and CDR2 is YFSETQ. The CDR3 reads CASSLNRAHEQYF. The CDR3 nucleotides read TGCGCCAGCAGCTTGAACAGGGCCCACGAGCAGTACTTC.

A single count supports this clone. V is TRBV13 and J is TRBJ1-1; 8 nucleotides align to TRBD1. V was clipped by 0 bases and J by 6 bases; unmatched bases: 3. This CDR3 spans 14 amino acids. Germline CDR1 reads PRHDT; CDR2 reads FYEKMQ (reference sequence). The CDR3 DNA is TGTGCCAGCAGCTTAGGGACAGGGGTATCTGAAGCTTTCTTT. Translating gives CASSLGTGVSEAFF. Full variable domain (remainder filled in from reference TRBV13 and TRBJ1-1): AAGVIQSPRHLIKEKRETATLKCYPIPRHDTVYWYQQGPGQDPQFLISFYEKMQSDKGSIPDRFSAQQFSDYHSELNMSSLELGDSALYFCASSLGTGVSEAFFGQGTRLTVV.

The chain joins TRBV14 to TRBJ2-5, with D maybe TRBD1 (7 bases). The V end was cut by 4 bases, the J end by 4 bases, with 16 bases between. The CDR3 consists of 15 residues. CDR1 and CDR2 (germline): SGHDN, FVKESK. The CDR3 DNA reads TGTGCCAGCAGCCCCAGGGGGGCCGCGGGAGAGACCCAGTACTTC. Protein: CASSPRGAAGETQYF.

V and J are TRBV9 and TRBJ2-5; TRBD2 agrees at 10 bases. CDR3 length equals 15 residues. The trim removed 1 base at V and 7 bases at J, leaving 7 bases unmatched. The germline gives CDR1 SGDLS, CDR2 YYNGEE. CDR3: CASSVSGGVRGTQYF. In DNA form, the CDR3 reads TGTGCCAGCAGCGTAAGCGGGGGGGTGAGGGGGACCCAGTACTTC.

This chain joins TRBV6-6 and TRBJ1-6; D gene ambiguous. Germline V gives CDR1 MNHNY, CDR2 SVGAGI (reference sequence). This CDR3 is built from 17 residues. V was trimmed by 5 bases and J by 0 bases, leaving 14 bases between them. CDR3 DNA sequence: TGTGCCAGCAGTCCCCGTTTCCGGAGCTCCTATAATTCACCCCTCCACTTT. It is translated as CASSPRFRSSYNSPLHF.

The CDR3 region is CASRDQTVYEQYF. CDR3 nucleotide sequence: TGTGCCAGCAGGGACCAGACAGTCTACGAGCAGTACTTC. This chain connects TRBV6-5 to TRBJ2-7; D perhaps matches TRBD1 (5 bases). The germline V gene encodes CDR1 MNHEY and CDR2 SVGAGI. This CDR3 contains 13 residues. Trimming stripped 6 bases from V and 3 bases from J, with 12 bases between.

The rearrangement uses TRBV3-1 (or the pseudogene TRBV3-2) and TRBJ2-7; possible D gene TRBD1, 6 bases. Germline loops: CDR1 LGHDT, CDR2 YNNKEL (reference sequence). Trimming cost V 6 bases and J 7 bases, with 19 bases left between them. The CDR3 has 14 amino acids. The CDR3 sequence is CASRFKAGANEQYF. Written as DNA, the CDR3 is TGTGCCAGCAGATTTAAAGCAGGGGCGAATGAGCAGTACTTC.

The gene calls are TRBV13 and TRBJ2-7; D is uncertain. Germline V gene data show CDR1 as PRHDT and CDR2 as FYEKMQ (reference sequence). The CDR3 contains 15 residues. With 2 bases removed from V and 3 bases from J, the gap between germline ends came to 14 bases. CDR3 coding DNA: TGTGCCAGCAGCTTAAGCTCTAGATTGGTCTACGAGCAGTACTTC. Protein: CASSLSSRLVYEQYF.

This clone showed up just a few times. The V gene is TRBV7-9, the J gene TRBJ2-2; 7 bases are a match to TRBD1. The germline V gene encodes CDR1 SEHNR and CDR2 FQNEAQ (reference sequence). CDR3 length equals 15 residues. Trimming cost V 4 bases and J 3 bases; bases outside gene matches: 5. The CDR3 bases are TGTGCCAGCAGCTGGAAGACAGGGCACACCGGGGAGCTGTTTTTT. It is translated as CASSWKTGHTGELFF.

The chain employs TRBV6-6 and TRBJ2-5; 11 bases are a match to TRBD1. The CDR3 is 15 residues long. Trimming removed 7 bases from V and 5 bases from J; junction bases left unmatched: 9. Germline V gene sequence: CDR1 MNHNY, CDR2 SVGAGI (reference sequence). For the CDR3, the DNA is TGTGCCAGCATGCTAGGACAGGGGGCGCGGGAGACCCAGTACTTC. This codes for CASMLGQGARETQYF.

The CDR3 sequence: CASSPRGKTTSDTQYF. The CDR3, as DNA: TGTGCCAGCAGCCCCAGGGGTAAGACAACCTCAGATACGCAGTATTTT. The chain uses TRBV9 and TRBJ2-3, with D possibly TRBD1 on 6 matching bases. The V end was cut by 4 bases, the J end by 4 bases, with 19 bases between. There are 16 residues in the CDR3. Germline values: CDR1 SGDLS, CDR2 YYNGEE. Full variable domain (missing parts from reference TRBV9 and TRBJ2-3): DSGVTQTPKHLITATGQRVTLRCSPRSGDLSVYWYQQSLDQGLQFLIQYYNGEERAKGNILERFSAQQFPDLHSELNLSSLELGDSALYFCASSPRGKTTSDTQYFGPGTRLTVL.

This clone was counted between two and nine times. V gene TRBV5-1 combines with J gene TRBJ1-5, with unresolved D. V lost 0 bases and J lost 7, with 8 bases in between. The CDR3 spans 13 residues. Germline V gene sequence: CDR1 SGHRS, CDR2 YFSETQ. The CDR3 spells CASSLDGGQPQHF. The CDR3 DNA follows: TGCGCCAGCAGCTTGGACGGAGGGCAGCCCCAGCATTTT.

The chain combines TRBV7-2 with TRBJ2-1; 10 bases agree with TRBD2. Germline CDR1 SGHTA, CDR2 FQGNSA. CDR3 length equals 16 residues. V was clipped by 10 bases and J by 4 bases; unmatched bases: 13. The CDR3 sequence is CATLSRSGGVYNEQFF. The CDR3 DNA is TGTGCCACCCTGAGCAGGAGCGGGGGGGTTTACAATGAGCAGTTCTTC.

The chain combines TRBV6-5 with TRBJ1-4; 8 bases are a match to TRBD1. The junction had 8 bases not matched to a gene; V was cut back by 6 bases and J by 8 bases. Germline loops: CDR1 MNHEY, CDR2 SVGAGI. This CDR3 comprises 14 residues. CDR3 amino acids: CASRPGGAGEKLFF. The CDR3, as DNA: TGTGCCAGCAGACCAGGGGGCGCTGGGGAAAAACTGTTTTTT.

The gene calls are TRBV5-3 and TRBJ2-7; TRBD2 matches 9 bases. TRBV5-3 is an open reading frame, and its role is uncertain. The V segment lost 2 bases and the J segment 7 bases; nucleotides outside the gene matches: 13. CDR3 length: 16 amino acids. CDR3 sequence reads: CARSLNRAGGLWEQYF. The CDR3 coding sequence is TGTGCCAGAAGCTTAAACCGAGCGGGGGGTTTGTGGGAGCAGTACTTC.

Concerning this clone: Other DNA sequences in this sample translate to the same CDR3. The chain has TRBV18 and TRBJ1-1; TRBD1 matches 7 bases. CDR1 is KGHSH and CDR2 is LQKENI in the germline V gene. V shed 3 bases, J shed 4 bases, and the junction held 11 bases outside the gene matches. The CDR3 consists of 16 residues. CDR3 nucleotide sequence: TGTGCCAGCTCACCGAATCGACAGGGCGCGAGCACTGAAGCTTTCTTT. It encodes CASSPNRQGASTEAFF.

Here the CDR3 reads CASSPRRDSSYNEQFF. CDR3 bases: TGTGCCAGCTCACCTCGTCGGGACAGCTCCTACAATGAGCAGTTCTTC. The rearrangement joins TRBV18 to TRBJ2-1; 7 bases match TRBD1. The CDR3 runs to 16 residues. V dropped 3 bases and J dropped 0; count of bases not matched to a gene: 5. Looked up from germline, CDR1 is KGHSH and CDR2 is LQKENI.

The chain joins TRBV10-3 to TRBJ2-2; 9 positions agree with TRBD2. Per the germline V gene, CDR1 is ENHRY and CDR2 is SYGVKD. Trimming at V came to 7 bases and at J to 5 bases, leaving 5 bases not matched to a gene. The CDR3 is 14 residues long. The CDR3 DNA reads as TGTGCCATCAAAGCGGGGGGCACTACCGGGGAGCTGTTTTTT. Residues: CAIKAGGTTGELFF.

This chain joins TRBV7-9 and TRBJ1-1; 7 positions agree with TRBD1. CDR1 SEHNR and CDR2 FQNEAQ come from the germline V gene (reference sequence). V shed 2 bases, J shed 2 bases, and the junction held 8 bases outside the gene matches. The CDR3 extends over 16 amino acids. The CDR3 is CASSLPEGAPNTEAFF. In nucleotides, the CDR3 is TGTGCCAGCAGCTTACCAGAGGGGGCCCCCAACACTGAAGCTTTCTTT.

The chain is built from TRBV2 and TRBJ2-2; tentative D call: TRBD2 (5 bases). Germline CDR1 is SNHLY and CDR2 is FYNNEI. The CDR3 covers 12 residues. Trimming took off 6 bases at V and 8 bases at J, with 10 bases between the two ends. As DNA, the CDR3 is TGTGCCAGCAGCCAGGAGGTTGGGGAGCTGTTTTTT. Translating it yields CASSQEVGELFF.

This clone was seen only a few times. This chain connects TRBV6-4 to TRBJ1-1, with 10 bases matching TRBD1. Losses at the gene ends were 6 bases for V and 4 bases for J; bases not matched to a gene: 5. CDR1 and CDR2 from the germline V gene are MRHNA and SNTAGT. The CDR3 consists of 14 residues. The CDR3 DNA is TGTGCCAGCAGACCGACAGGGGGCAGCACTGAAGCTTTCTTT. As protein: CASRPTGGSTEAFF.

The genes are TRBV11-2 and TRBJ2-3; TRBD2 matches 9 bases. The trim removed 0 bases at V and 7 bases at J, leaving 8 bases unmatched. This CDR3 has 16 amino acids. Germline V gene sequence: CDR1 SGHAT, CDR2 FQNNGV. CDR3 in amino acids: CASSLDLAGLLHTQYF. The CDR3, as DNA: TGTGCCAGCAGCTTAGATCTAGCGGGGTTATTACATACGCAGTATTTT.

The chain links TRBV3-1 (or the pseudogene TRBV3-2) to TRBJ1-2, with D maybe TRBD1 (6 bases). Germline V gene lookup returns CDR1 LGHDT and CDR2 YNNKEL (reference sequence). CDR3 size: 15 residues. The germline V and J ends were trimmed by 0 bases and 4 bases, with 12 bases remaining between them. For the CDR3, the DNA is TGTGCCAGCAGCCAAGAGTGGAAGGGGGTCTATGGCTACACCTTC. This codes for CASSQEWKGVYGYTF.